The 3 T cell receptor beta chains below were found in one sample sequenced in a study of shared T cell receptors in the human thymus. Profiled with immunoSEQ multiplex PCR; TCRdb holds only in-frame clones, not every one. The sample contains some 760,000 clones, around 85% of which appear only once. These data were also reused for a study on human thymus T cells.

Sequencing was done on a sample of thymocytes. The receptor set was obtained from a girl under three years old with a congenital heart defect.

The chain links TRBV13 to TRBJ1-2, with TRBD1 as a possible D gene (5 bases). V was trimmed by 7 bases and J by 4 bases, leaving 16 bases between them. CDR1 is PRHDT and CDR2 is FYEKMQ in the germline V gene (reference sequence). The CDR3 loop spans 14 amino acids. The CDR3 loop is CASKPGGRIYGYTF. Here the CDR3 DNA reads TGTGCCAGCAAGCCCGGGGGACGGATCTATGGCTACACCTTC.

This chain connects TRBV19 to TRBJ1-5; no clear D gene. V was trimmed by 3 bases and J by 9 bases, leaving 21 bases between them. The germline V gene encodes CDR1 LNHDA and CDR2 SQIVND (reference sequence). This CDR3 region has 16 residues. This CDR3 reads CASSILFLTAVRPQHF. CDR3 bases: TGTGCCAGTAGTATCCTCTTTCTCACCGCGGTTCGGCCCCAGCATTTT.

The rearrangement joins TRBV10-1 to TRBJ1-1, with TRBD1 identical over 7 bases. From germline, CDR1 is WNHNN and CDR2 SYGVQD (reference sequence). The trim removed 4 bases at V and 5 bases at J, leaving 10 bases unmatched. This CDR3 has 15 amino acids. The CDR3 nucleotides read TGCGCCAGCAGTGCAGGGGGTTATGATGGAACTGAAGCTTTCTTT. It is translated as CASSAGGYDGTEAFF.